Listed here are 27 T cell receptor beta chains from one sample, sequenced in a study of CD8+ T cells in alopecia areata. Treatment indicated: oral pan-JAK inhibitor, 5-10 mg twice daily. Reverse transcription of extracted RNA yielded cDNA, which provided the sequencing template. Only in-frame clones appear in the TCRdb table, and some are missing; sequencing was by immunoSEQ multiplex PCR. The profile covers about 130,000 clones, with nearly 55% appearing a single time and about a sixth taken by the ten largest. Sequences were derived from CD8+ T cells sorted from blood, sampled at week 4, from a patient treated with tofacitinib. These TCRs come from a human donor with alopecia areata.

The gene calls are TRBV7-3 and TRBJ1-6; D is ambiguous. This CDR3 comprises 11 residues. Looked up from germline, CDR1 is SGHTA and CDR2 is FQGTGA. Trimming took off 0 bases at V and 9 bases at J, with 0 bases between the two ends. CDR3 sequence reads: CASSLTSPLHF. CDR3 DNA: TGTGCCAGCAGCTTAACTTCACCCCTCCACTTT. Full variable domain (outside the CDR3, taken from reference TRBV7-3 and TRBJ1-6): GAGVSQTPSNKVTEKGKYVELRCDPISGHTALYWYRQSLGQGPEFLIYFQGTGAADDSGLPNDRFFAVRPEGSVSTLKIQRTERGDSAVYLCASSLTSPLHFGNGTRLTVT.

This chain uses TRBV6-5 with TRBJ2-3; tentative D call: TRBD2 (5 bases). The CDR3 totals 14 residues. Between the trimmed V and J ends, which lost 6 bases and 1 base, there was a span of 11 bases. The germline CDR1 and CDR2 sequences are MNHEY and SVGAGI. Here the CDR3 reads CASSPAGGTDTQYF. The CDR3 DNA reads TGTGCCAGCAGCCCCGCGGGTGGCACAGATACGCAGTATTTT.

V and J are TRBV7-9 and TRBJ1-3; D is ambiguous. The CDR3 length is 10 residues. Germline-derived CDR1 and CDR2 are SEHNR and FQNEAQ (reference sequence). Trimming removed 5 bases from V and 10 bases from J, with 6 bases in between. As DNA, the CDR3 is TGTGCCAGCAGCGACATTACCATATATTTT. It codes for CASSDITIYF.

The chain couples TRBV7-2 to TRBJ2-3; TRBD2 is a possible D gene (6 bases). CDR1 and CDR2 from the germline V gene are SGHTA and FQGNSA. This CDR3 contains 15 residues. Deletions cut 4 bases from V and 4 bases from J, with 15 bases between. The CDR3: CASSSVPEGPDTQYF. DNA for the CDR3: TGTGCCAGCAGCTCCGTTCCGGAGGGCCCAGATACGCAGTATTTT. Using reference TRBV7-2 and TRBJ2-3 for the parts outside the CDR3, the full variable domain is GAGVSQSPSNKVTEKGKDVELRCDPISGHTALYWYRQSLGQGLEFLIYFQGNSAPDKSGLPSDRFSAERTGGSVSTLTIQRTQQEDSAVYLCASSSVPEGPDTQYFGPGTRLTVL.

The table lists this clone with a few counts. CDR3 DNA sequence: TGTGCCAGCAGCTTTGTCACCACTGAAGCTTTCTTT. Its protein product is CASSFVTTEAFF. This sequence joins TRBV7-9 and TRBJ1-1; D uncertain. CDR3 size: 12 residues. Germline-derived CDR1 and CDR2 are SEHNR and FQNEAQ (reference sequence). With 3 bases removed from V and 4 bases from J, the gap between germline ends came to 6 bases. Full variable domain (remainder filled in from reference TRBV7-9 and TRBJ1-1): DTGVSQNPRHKITKRGQNVTFRCDPISEHNRLYWYRQTLGQGPEFLTYFQNEAQLEKSRLLSDRFSAERPKGSFSTLEIQRTEQGDSAMYLCASSFVTTEAFFGQGTRLTVV.

This rearrangement joins TRBV2 to TRBJ2-7; 9 bases are a match to TRBD1. With V trimmed by 5 bases and J by 4 bases, 6 bases remained unmatched. This CDR3 spans 14 amino acids. Germline-derived CDR1 and CDR2 are SNHLY and FYNNEI. The CDR3 loop is CASSSGTGLYEQYF. The CDR3, as DNA: TGTGCCAGCAGTTCCGGGACAGGGCTTTACGAGCAGTACTTC.

This clone was detected only a few times. The rearrangement uses TRBV29-1 and TRBJ2-3; a weak D match, TRBD1 (6 bases). V lost 1 base and J 6 bases, leaving 17 bases between the germline ends. This CDR3 has 15 residues. From germline, CDR1 is SQVTM and CDR2 ANQGSEA. CDR3 protein: CSVEGQGRWADTQYF. The CDR3, as DNA: TGCAGCGTTGAAGGGCAGGGGAGATGGGCGGATACGCAGTATTTT.

The J gene is TRBJ2-3, the V gene TRBV30, with TRBD2 as a possible D gene (5 bases). CDR1 and CDR2 from the germline V gene are GTSNPN and SVGIG (reference sequence). V lost 1 base and J 4 bases, leaving 6 bases between the germline ends. There are 12 residues in the CDR3. Written as DNA, the CDR3 is TGTGCCTGGAGTGCGGGGTCAGATACGCAGTATTTT. This gives the protein CAWSAGSDTQYF.

This clone was picked up a small number of times. The genes are TRBV19 and TRBJ1-2; a weak D match, TRBD1 (5 bases). V was shortened by 7 bases and J by 6 bases, with 18 bases between the two germline ends. This CDR3 comprises 14 residues. Germline CDR1 reads LNHDA; CDR2 reads SQIVND (reference sequence). The CDR3 DNA sequence: TGTGCCAGTACCGAGGATCTAGAGGGACATGGCTACACCTTC. This gives the protein CASTEDLEGHGYTF.

This sequence joins TRBV7-2 and TRBJ2-5; TRBD1 matches at 7 bases. Germline CDR1 reads SGHTA; CDR2 reads FQGNSA. The CDR3 covers 13 residues. V gave up 4 bases and J gave up 4 bases; unmatched junction bases: 3. CDR3 in DNA: TGTGCCAGCAGCTCAGCAGGGGGAGAGACCCAGTACTTC. Residues: CASSSAGGETQYF.

The CDR3 DNA reads as TGTGCCAGCAGCTCACGGACAGCCTACGAGCAGTACTTC. Translated: CASSSRTAYEQYF. The gene calls are TRBV11-1 and TRBJ2-7, with D possibly being TRBD1 (6 bases). V was cut by 4 bases and J by 2 bases, with 9 bases left in between. Germline V gene sequence: CDR1 SGHAT, CDR2 FQDESV (reference sequence). The CDR3 is 13 residues long.

This clone was seen more than once but under ten times. V gene TRBV11-2 combines with J gene TRBJ2-7, with a tentative D call TRBD1 (5 bases). This CDR3 comprises 14 residues. Germline CDR1 is SGHAT and CDR2 is FQNNGV. Trimming removed 4 bases at V and 3 bases at J, with 13 bases between. The CDR3 sequence is CASSSLPGHYEQYF. The CDR3 DNA sequence: TGTGCCAGCAGCTCCCTTCCTGGACACTACGAGCAGTACTTC. Complete variable domain (other parts from reference TRBV11-2 and TRBJ2-7): EAGVAQSPRYKIIEKRQSVAFWCNPISGHATLYWYQQILGQGPKLLIQFQNNGVVDDSQLPKDRFSAERLKGVDSTLKIQPAKLEDSAVYLCASSSLPGHYEQYFGPGTRLTVT.

The chain links TRBV7-2 to TRBJ1-5; D possibly corresponds to TRBD1 (5 bases). Trimming took off 1 base at V and 10 bases at J, with 14 bases between the two ends. CDR3 length: 14 amino acids. Germline V gene lookup returns CDR1 SGHTA and CDR2 FQGNSA. The CDR3 region is CASSLEGTFPPQHF. CDR3 in DNA: TGTGCCAGCAGCTTAGAGGGGACCTTTCCACCCCAGCATTTT.

This clone was observed a handful of times. V gene TRBV11-2 combines with J gene TRBJ2-7, with 9 bases aligning to TRBD1. J gave up 2 bases and V 5 bases, and 4 bases lay outside the gene matches. Germline CDR1 SGHAT, CDR2 FQNNGV. This CDR3 is built from 14 residues. CDR3 loop: CASSRDRETYEQYF. As DNA, the CDR3 is TGTGCCAGCAGCCGGGACAGGGAAACCTACGAGCAGTACTTC.

The chain uses TRBV4-1 and TRBJ2-7, with 8 bases aligning to TRBD2. The J segment lost 2 bases and the V segment lost 1 base, leaving 13 bases of the junction unmatched. This CDR3 is 18 amino acids long. Germline V lookup: CDR1 MGHRA, CDR2 YSYEKL. CDR3 DNA: TGCGCCAGCAGCCAAGTATGGGACGGCGCGGGGGGAACCTACGAGCAGTACTTC. Protein sequence: CASSQVWDGAGGTYEQYF.

The CDR3 DNA follows: TGTGCCAGCTCACCATCCTGGGCTAGCGGCCCGGGAAATGAGCAGTTCTTC. Protein product: CASSPSWASGPGNEQFF. The chain links TRBV18 to TRBJ2-1; 7 nucleotides line up with TRBD2. The CDR3 loop spans 17 amino acids. V lost 2 bases and J lost 7; bases outside the gene matches: 14. The germline V gene has CDR1 KGHSH and CDR2 LQKENI.

This sequence joins TRBV27 and TRBJ1-2; a possible D gene is TRBD1 (6 bases). Germline lookup yields CDR1 MNHEY and CDR2 SMNVEV (reference sequence). Trimming stripped 8 bases from V and 5 bases from J, with 9 bases between. The CDR3 runs 11 residues. The CDR3 DNA sequence: TGTGCCAGCGGTCAGGGGTATGGCTACACCTTC. It specifies CASGQGYGYTF.

The chain recombines TRBV5-4 with TRBJ2-3, with 13 positions matching TRBD2. J lost 5 bases, V lost 4 bases, and 10 bases had no gene match. The CDR3 is 17 residues long. Germline lookup yields CDR1 SGHNT and CDR2 YYREEE (reference sequence). CDR3 DNA: TGTGCCAGCAGCAAACCGGGACTAGCGGGGCAGGGAGATACGCAGTATTTT. This sequence encodes CASSKPGLAGQGDTQYF. Complete variable domain (other parts from reference TRBV5-4 and TRBJ2-3): ETGVTQSPTHLIKTRGQQVTLRCSSQSGHNTVSWYQQALGQGPQFIFQYYREEENGRGNFPPRFSGLQFPNYSSELNVNALELDDSALYLCASSKPGLAGQGDTQYFGPGTRLTVL.

This chain links TRBV19 with TRBJ1-5; D gene ambiguous. The CDR3 contains 14 residues. Germline CDR1 reads LNHDA; CDR2 reads SQIVND (reference sequence). Trimming removed 1 base from V and 2 bases from J, with 6 bases in between. CDR3 nucleotides: TGTGCCAGTAGTATAGTCCCAGGCAATCAGCCCCAGCATTTT. Encoded protein: CASSIVPGNQPQHF.

The chain joins TRBV10-2 to TRBJ2-7, with D possibly called TRBD1 or TRBD2 (5 bases each). Trimming removed 8 bases from V and 0 bases from J, with 14 bases in between. The germline gives CDR1 WSHSY, CDR2 SAAADI. The CDR3 has 14 residues. CDR3 nucleotide sequence: TGCGCCAGCTGGGACCCCCCATACTCCTACGAGCAGTACTTC. This encodes CASWDPPYSYEQYF.

This chain joins TRBV6-5 and TRBJ2-7; D tentatively reads TRBD1 or TRBD2 (5 bases each). The V gene's germline CDR1 is MNHEY and CDR2 SVGAGI. V dropped 6 bases and J dropped 3 bases, with 15 bases sitting between them. The CDR3 runs 14 residues. In DNA form, the CDR3 reads TGTGCCAGCAGGGATGGGGGATACTACTACGAGCAGTACTTC. Its translation is CASRDGGYYYEQYF.

The rearrangement links TRBV27 to TRBJ2-5; the D gene is possibly TRBD1 (7 bases). The CDR3 contains 15 residues. CDR1 is MNHEY, CDR2 SMNVEV, per germline (reference sequence). The V end lost 0 bases, the J end lost 5 bases, and 13 bases lay between the germline ends. The CDR3 sequence is CASSLSGGGWETQYF. DNA of the CDR3: TGTGCCAGCAGTTTATCAGGAGGGGGCTGGGAGACCCAGTACTTC.

The chain couples TRBV29-1 to TRBJ2-1, with D possibly TRBD2 on 5 matching bases. The V end lost 2 bases, the J end lost 3 bases, and 8 bases lay between the germline ends. Germline CDR1 SQVTM, CDR2 ANQGSEA. The CDR3 consists of 13 residues. The CDR3 spells CSVELANYNEQFF. In DNA form, the CDR3 reads TGCAGCGTTGAATTAGCGAACTACAATGAGCAGTTCTTC.

In its sample, this clone was seen a few times. The rearrangement links TRBV29-1 to TRBJ2-1; tentatively, D is TRBD2 (6 bases). CDR1 and CDR2 (germline): SQVTM, ANQGSEA. The CDR3 totals 12 residues. The V and J ends lost 4 bases and 3 bases respectively, with 7 bases between them. The CDR3 DNA reads TGCAGCGTTGGGAGGGACTACAATGAGCAGTTCTTC. Translated: CSVGRDYNEQFF.

This clone was picked up a small number of times. V is TRBV29-1 and J is TRBJ2-2; D not certain. Between the trimmed V and J ends, which lost 2 bases and 1 base, there was a span of 5 bases. The germline CDR1 and CDR2 sequences are SQVTM and ANQGSEA. CDR3 length: 13 amino acids. Here the CDR3 reads CSVESQNTGELFF. CDR3 bases: TGCAGCGTTGAATCGCAGAACACCGGGGAGCTGTTTTTT.

This clone was observed a single time. The gene calls are TRBV29-1 and TRBJ2-1; D not resolved. Germline V CDR1 and CDR2: SQVTM, ANQGSEA. This CDR3 contains 11 residues. V was pared by 4 bases and J by 8 bases, with 9 bases between. As DNA, the CDR3 is TGCAGCGTTGGGCAGCCCTATGAGCAGTTCTTC. Translated, it gives CSVGQPYEQFF.

The CDR3: CASSVLMSGVSSYEQYF. The CDR3 region has the DNA TGTGCCAGCAGCGTACTCATGTCGGGGGTCAGCTCCTACGAGCAGTACTTC. This chain connects TRBV5-6 to TRBJ2-7; tentatively, D is TRBD2 (6 bases). Germline V lookup: CDR1 SGHDT, CDR2 YYEEEE. V was trimmed by 4 bases and J by 0 bases, leaving 20 bases between them. The CDR3 contains 17 residues. Full variable domain (rest looked up from reference TRBV5-6 and TRBJ2-7): DAGVTQSPTHLIKTRGQQVTLRCSPKSGHDTVSWYQQALGQGPQFIFQYYEEEERQRGNFPDRFSGHQFPNYSSELNVNALLLGDSALYLCASSVLMSGVSSYEQYFGPGTRLTVT.